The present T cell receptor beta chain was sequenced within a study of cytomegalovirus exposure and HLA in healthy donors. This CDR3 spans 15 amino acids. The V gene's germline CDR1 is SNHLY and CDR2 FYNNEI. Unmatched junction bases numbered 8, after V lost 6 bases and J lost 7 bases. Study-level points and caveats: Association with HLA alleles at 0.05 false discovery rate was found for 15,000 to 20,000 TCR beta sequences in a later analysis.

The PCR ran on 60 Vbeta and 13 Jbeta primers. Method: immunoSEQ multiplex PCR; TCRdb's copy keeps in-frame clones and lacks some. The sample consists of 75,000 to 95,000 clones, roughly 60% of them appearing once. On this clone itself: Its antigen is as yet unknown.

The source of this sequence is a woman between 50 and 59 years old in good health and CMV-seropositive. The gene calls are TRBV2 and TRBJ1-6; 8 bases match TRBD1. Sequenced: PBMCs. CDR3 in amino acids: CASSDGDRRNSPLHF. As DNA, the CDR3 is TGTGCCAGCAGCGATGGGGACAGGAGAAATTCACCCCTCCACTTT.